The 11 T cell receptor beta chains given below trace back to one sample, sequenced in a study of blood T cell repertoires in COVID-19. The assay was immunoSEQ multiplex PCR, and TCRdb's table has in-frame clones only and misses some. The sample lists 45,000 to 55,000 clones, approximately 88% occurring once. The sample comprised peripheral blood. These TCRs come from a man over 45 with active COVID-19.

This sequence joins TRBV28 and TRBJ2-1; 9 nucleotides line up with TRBD2. Looked up from germline, CDR1 is MDHEN and CDR2 is SYDVKM. The V gene end was trimmed by 7 bases and the J gene end by 7 bases; junction bases not matched to a gene: 8. This CDR3 spans 14 amino acids. CDR3 region: CASTPGGGANEQFF. For the CDR3, the DNA is TGTGCCAGCACCCCCGGCGGGGGGGCGAATGAGCAGTTCTTC.

V is TRBV6-2 or TRBV6-3 and J is TRBJ2-1; D remains ambiguous. The ends were cut back, 5 bases at V and 6 bases at J, with 11 bases in the middle. Germline V gene lookup returns CDR1 MNHEY and CDR2 SVGEGT. This CDR3 is built from 13 residues. In nucleotides, the CDR3 is TGTGCCAGCAGTCCAGGTACCTCCAATGAGCAGTTCTTC. This codes for CASSPGTSNEQFF.

The J gene is TRBJ2-5, the V gene TRBV7-8; the match to TRBD2 covers 13 bases. V was pared by 4 bases and J by 2 bases, with 4 bases of the junction left unmatched. The CDR3 has 16 amino acids. Germline assignment: CDR1 SGHVS and CDR2 FQNEAQ. This chain's CDR3 is CASSSGLAGAQETQYF. The DNA of the CDR3 is TGTGCCAGCAGCTCCGGACTAGCGGGAGCACAAGAGACCCAGTACTTC.

V gene TRBV5-1 combines with J gene TRBJ2-6; D unclear. Germline-derived CDR1 and CDR2 are SGHRS and YFSETQ. The V gene lost 4 bases and the J gene lost 0 bases, with 14 bases spanning the gap. This CDR3 has 17 residues. CDR3 loop: CASSPAASASGANVLTF. CDR3 in DNA: TGCGCCAGCAGCCCGGCGGCCTCAGCCTCTGGGGCCAACGTCCTGACTTTC.

This clone was seen more than once but under ten times. The genes are TRBV27 and TRBJ2-7; 7 bases agree with TRBD2. V trimming: 6 bases; J trimming: 2 bases; junction bases outside the gene matches: 10. Germline V gene data show CDR1 as MNHEY and CDR2 as SMNVEV (reference sequence). The CDR3 is 15 amino acids. CDR3 amino acids: CASSRGRGIAYEQYF. The CDR3 DNA is TGTGCCAGCAGCCGGGGGAGGGGAATCGCCTACGAGCAGTACTTC.

The chain links TRBV7-9 to TRBJ2-7; the D gene is possibly TRBD2 (6 bases). The V and J ends lost 6 bases and 1 base respectively, with 19 bases between them. The germline V gene encodes CDR1 SEHNR and CDR2 FQNEAQ (reference sequence). This CDR3 has 16 amino acids. In DNA, the CDR3 is TGTGCCAGCAGTTTTTACCGGGACTCAAGTTCCTACGAGCAGTACTTC. Translating gives CASSFYRDSSSYEQYF.

The J gene is TRBJ1-4, the V gene TRBV28; D is ambiguous. CDR1 and CDR2 (germline): MDHEN, SYDVKM. V dropped 5 bases and J dropped 6 bases, with 13 bases sitting between them. This CDR3 is 14 amino acids long. The chain's CDR3 is CASSPRRFYEKLFF. CDR3 in DNA: TGTGCCAGCAGTCCTAGGAGATTCTATGAAAAACTGTTTTTT.

The rearrangement links TRBV10-3 to TRBJ2-7; 12 nucleotides align to TRBD2. CDR1 is ENHRY, CDR2 SYGVKD, per germline. CDR3 length equals 15 residues. The V gene end was trimmed by 5 bases and the J gene end by 1 base; junction bases not matched to a gene: 3. CDR3 protein: CAISTSGGTSYEQYF. The CDR3 nucleotides read TGTGCCATCAGTACTAGCGGGGGGACGTCCTACGAGCAGTACTTC.

The CDR3 protein is CASSLYGGGRGTGYTF. The CDR3 nucleotides read TGTGCCAGCAGTTTATATGGGGGCGGCAGGGGGACTGGCTACACCTTC. The chain links TRBV28 to TRBJ1-2; 7 bases are shared with TRBD1. Germline values: CDR1 MDHEN, CDR2 SYDVKM. Losses at the gene ends were 1 base for V and 7 bases for J; bases not matched to a gene: 12. This CDR3 spans 16 amino acids.

This rearrangement joins TRBV19 to TRBJ2-2; TRBD1 agrees at 8 bases. Germline V gene lookup returns CDR1 LNHDA and CDR2 SQIVND (reference sequence). The ends lost 4 bases at V and 5 bases at J; junction bases unmatched: 9. This CDR3 is built from 16 residues. CDR3 in amino acids: CASSTGQGGLTGELFF. The CDR3 DNA sequence: TGTGCCAGTAGTACCGGACAGGGTGGGTTGACCGGGGAGCTGTTTTTT. The variable domain in full, completed from reference TRBV19 and TRBJ2-2, reads DGGITQSPKYLFRKEGQNVTLSCEQNLNHDAMYWYRQDPGQGLRLIYYSQIVNDFQKGDIAEGYSVSREKKESFPLTVTSAQKNPTAFYLCASSTGQGGLTGELFFGEGSRLTVL.

The rearrangement links TRBV4-2 to TRBJ1-4; no clear D gene. Germline CDR1 LGHNA, CDR2 YNFKEQ. CDR3 size: 15 residues. V gave up 4 bases and J gave up 10 bases, with 19 bases separating them. The DNA for the CDR3 is TGTGCCAGCAGCCGGACGGGGTCGCCGATGGTAAAACTGTTTTTT. It encodes CASSRTGSPMVKLFF.